This T cell receptor beta chain was identified during a study of identical twins. CDR1 is DFQATT, CDR2 SNEGSKA, per germline (reference sequence). There are 12 residues in the CDR3. The ends were cut back, 2 bases at V and 5 bases at J, with 6 bases in the middle. MiXCR, run by TCRdb on the 5' RACE reads, gives a single entry per CDR3 protein. The sample includes roughly 690,000 distinct CDR3 sequences, 5.5% to 6.5% of them seen just once. This clonotype was observed many times. What it binds is unknown. General study findings and limits: Beta clonotypes that were abundant in cord blood contained fewer insertions, a pattern absent from memory repertoires.

The origin of this receptor is a man between 18 and 35 years old in good health. The genes are TRBV20-1 and TRBJ2-2; no definite D call. The source material was naive T cells sorted from blood. The CDR3 region is CSARKHTGELFF. The CDR3 DNA reads as TGCAGTGCTAGAAAACATACCGGGGAGCTGTTTTTT.